Listed below are T cell receptor beta chains from one sample, sequenced in a study of blood T cell repertoires in COVID-19. Profiled with immunoSEQ multiplex PCR; TCRdb holds only in-frame clones, not every one. This table has over 200,000 clones, roughly 80% appearing once. Sequencing was carried out using peripheral blood. The receptors originated from a woman aged 80 or over with COVID-19, enrolled during active disease. Both conserved end residues are part of each CDR3. D genes are given only for firm matches. Clone size is given for some rows only: seen once, a few or many times, or a class if the clone is expanded.

TRBJ2-1 | TRBV9 | 14 | - | few | CASSPRTNYNEQFF | TGTGCCAGCAGCCCTCGGACAAACTACAATGAGCAGTTCTTC
TRBJ2-1 | TRBV7-2 | 12 | - | - | CASSLKGNEQFF | TGTGCCAGCAGCCTTAAGGGGAATGAGCAGTTCTTC
TRBJ2-3 | TRBV5-6 | 15 | TRBD2 | - | CASKEWAGVTDTQYF | TGTGCCAGCAAGGAATGGGCGGGAGTCACAGATACGCAGTATTTT
TRBJ2-2 | TRBV28 | 15 | TRBD1 | - | CASRTGQGNTGELFF | TGTGCCAGCAGAACGGGACAGGGCAACACCGGGGAGCTGTTTTTT
TRBJ1-4 | TRBV5-1 | 15 | - | - | CASSLFAERGEKLFF | TGCGCCAGCAGCTTGTTTGCGGAGCGTGGTGAAAAACTGTTTTTT
TRBJ1-6 | TRBV5-4 | 17 | - | - | CASSQDSGSSYNSPLHF | TGTGCCAGCAGCCAGGACAGCGGTAGCTCCTATAATTCACCCCTCCACTTT
TRBJ2-1 | TRBV5-1 | 13 | - | - | CASSSPGGREQFF | TGCGCCAGCAGCTCGCCAGGAGGGCGCGAGCAGTTCTTC
TRBJ2-7 | TRBV7-9 | 12 | - | - | CASAASTGEQYF | TGTGCCAGCGCTGCCTCAACGGGGGAGCAGTACTTC
TRBJ1-6 | TRBV5-5 | 15 | - | - | CASSLTSAEGSPLHF | TGTGCCAGCAGCTTGACGTCAGCCGAGGGTTCACCCCTCCACTTT
TRBJ1-3 | TRBV5-1 | 14 | - | - | CASKGTTSGNTIYF | TGCGCCAGCAAGGGGACAACTTCTGGAAACACCATATATTTT
TRBJ1-1 | TRBV5-1 | 13 | - | - | CASSFTRAGDAFF | TGCGCCAGCAGCTTTACCAGAGCGGGGGACGCTTTCTTT
TRBJ2-4 | TRBV27 | 17 | TRBD2 | - | CASSLFSSRGGPNIQYF | TGTGCCAGCAGTTTATTCAGTAGTCGGGGGGGACCAAACATTCAGTACTTC
TRBJ1-2 | TRBV18 | 14 | - | - | CASSPPGRNYGYTF | TGTGCCAGCTCACCACCGGGGCGGAACTATGGCTACACCTTC
TRBJ1-3 | TRBV28 | 19 | - | - | CASSPTWGSGGIAGNTIYF | TGTGCCAGCAGTCCAACCTGGGGGTCGGGGGGCATCGCTGGAAACACCATATATTTT
TRBJ2-3 | TRBV18 | 16 | TRBD2 | - | CASSPQAGVPGDTQYF | TGTGCCAGCTCACCCCAAGCGGGGGTACCCGGAGATACGCAGTATTTT
TRBJ2-3 | TRBV4-1 | 15 | TRBD2 | - | CASSQVAGGGDTQYF | TGCGCCAGCAGCCAAGTTGCGGGGGGCGGGGATACGCAGTATTTT
TRBJ1-2 | TRBV5-1 | 13 | - | - | CASSLGQNYGYTF | TGCGCCAGCAGCTTGGGGCAGAACTATGGCTACACCTTC
TRBJ1-3 | TRBV2 | 14 | - | - | CASRSGRSGNTIYF | TGTGCCAGCAGGTCCGGGAGATCTGGAAACACCATATATTTT
TRBJ1-5 | TRBV3-1/TRBV3-2 | 13 | - | - | CASSQSHNQPQHF | TGTGCCAGCAGCCAATCCCACAATCAGCCCCAGCATTTT
TRBJ2-2 | TRBV6-5 | 13 | - | once | CASSYPGTGELFF | TGTGCCAGCAGTTACCCGGGCACCGGGGAGCTGTTTTTT
TRBJ2-4 | TRBV27 | 15 | TRBD1 | - | CASSSYSGTVNIQYF | TGTGCCAGCAGTTCTTACTCCGGGACAGTAAACATTCAGTACTTC
TRBJ2-3 | TRBV15 | 14 | - | - | CATSRVQGTDTQYF | TGTGCCACCAGCAGAGTCCAGGGAACAGATACGCAGTATTTT
TRBJ1-6 | TRBV28 | 15 | - | - | CASSFSGMGDSPLHF | TGTGCCAGCAGTTTTTCCGGGATGGGTGATTCACCCCTCCACTTT